This entry is about one T cell receptor beta chain. V lost 2 bases, J lost 0 bases, and 21 bases lay in between. Germline V CDR1 and CDR2: SGHKS, YYEKEE (reference sequence). The CDR3 runs 18 residues. The data are from a study of OX40 agonist ivuxolimab in advanced cancers. The overall study: Dose-escalation cases comprised hepatocellular carcinoma, melanoma, renal cell or head and neck cancer.

Produced via immunoSEQ multiplex PCR; TCRdb's table is partial and in-frame only. The sample lists tens of thousands of clones; 90% to 95% were seen once. This clonotype was obtained from an adult with an advanced solid tumor such as melanoma, head and neck, liver or kidney cancer. Material: CD4+ or CD8+ T cells sorted from blood, obtained in a trial of the OX40 agonist ivuxolimab. This chain connects TRBV5-5 to TRBJ2-7, with D perhaps matching TRBD1 (5 bases). The CDR3 DNA is TGTGCCAGCAGCTTTCCAGGGAACCCCACCCTAAGCTCCTACGAGCAGTACTTC. Its protein product is CASSFPGNPTLSSYEQYF.